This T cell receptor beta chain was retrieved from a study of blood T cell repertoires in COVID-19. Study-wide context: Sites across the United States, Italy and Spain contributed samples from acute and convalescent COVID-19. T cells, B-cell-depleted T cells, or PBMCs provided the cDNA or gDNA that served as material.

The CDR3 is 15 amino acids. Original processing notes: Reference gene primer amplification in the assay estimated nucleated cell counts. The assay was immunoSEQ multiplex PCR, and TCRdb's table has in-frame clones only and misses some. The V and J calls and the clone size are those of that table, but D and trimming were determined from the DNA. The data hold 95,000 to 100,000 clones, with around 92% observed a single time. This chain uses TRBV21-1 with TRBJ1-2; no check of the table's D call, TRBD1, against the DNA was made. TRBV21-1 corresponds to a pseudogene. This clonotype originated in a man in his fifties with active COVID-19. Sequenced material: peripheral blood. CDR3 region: CASSDQQGPNYGYTF. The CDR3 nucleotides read TGTGCCAGCAGCGATCAACAGGGTCCAAACTATGGCTACACCTTC.